These T cell receptor beta chains were read from a single sample in a study of T cells in Graves' hyperthyroidism and ophthalmopathy. TCRdb redid the calling of the multiplex PCR reads with MiXCR, one entry per CDR3 protein. The table shows around 620,000 distinct CDR3 sequences, with 46% occurring only once. The sample comprised peripheral blood or thyroid tissue (not recorded which). The receptor source for this set is an adult woman with Graves' disease, either hyperthyroidism or ophthalmopathy (not recorded which). Both conserved end residues are part of each CDR3. A D gene is named only where the DNA matches it firmly. Size tells how often a clone was seen (once, few, many) or the class of an expanded clone, and some rows leave it out.

j_call | d_call | v_call | clone_size | cdr3_aa | cdr3_nt
TRBJ2-6 | NA | TRBV7-9 | many | CASSLLGYRGANVLTF | TGTGCCAGCAGCTTATTGGGGTATCGTGGGGCCAACGTCCTGACTTTC
TRBJ1-2 | NA | TRBV25-1 | NA | CASSWGSGYTF | TGTGCCAGCAGTTGGGGGTCGGGCTACACCTTC
TRBJ2-5 | NA | TRBV7-9 | many | CASTLVEGAEETQYF | TGTGCCAGCACCCTCGTGGAGGGAGCGGAAGAGACCCAGTACTTC
TRBJ1-6 | NA | TRBV6-5 | few | CASSSRDSSPLHF | TGTGCCAGCAGTTCCCGGGACTCTTCACCCCTCCACTTT
TRBJ2-2 | TRBD2 | TRBV27 | NA | CASSSPSGANTGELFF | TGTGCCAGCAGTTCCCCCAGCGGGGCTAACACCGGGGAGCTGTTTTTT
TRBJ1-5 | NA | TRBV10-3 | NA | CAISTGANQPQHF | TGTGCCATCAGTACCGGGGCCAATCAGCCCCAGCATTTT
TRBJ1-5 | TRBD1 | TRBV30 | NA | CAWSNDRDQPQHF | TGTGCCTGGAGTAATGACAGGGATCAGCCCCAGCATTTT
TRBJ2-2 | TRBD1 | TRBV24-1 | many | CATRTGHTGELFF | TGTGCCACCAGGACAGGGCACACCGGGGAGCTGTTTTTT
TRBJ1-4 | NA | TRBV6-5 | NA | CASSYSIGTEDEKLFF | TGTGCCAGCAGTTACTCGATAGGGACGGAAGATGAAAAACTGTTTTTT
TRBJ1-5 | NA | TRBV28 | NA | CVAMGEKSNQPQHF | TGTGTCGCGATGGGGGAAAAAAGCAATCAGCCCCAGCATTTT
TRBJ1-6 | NA | TRBV9 | many | CASSDQRGSPLHF | TGTGCCAGCAGCGACCAGAGAGGTTCCCCCCTCCACTTT
TRBJ1-6 | NA | TRBV19 | NA | CASTGRVNSPLHF | TGTGCCAGTACTGGACGGGTAAATTCACCCCTCCACTTT
TRBJ2-7 | TRBD1 | TRBV10-3 | few | CAISGQGVYEQYF | TGTGCCATCAGTGGACAGGGAGTGTACGAGCAGTACTTC
TRBJ2-5 | NA | TRBV6-5 | many | CASNGVVGETQYF | TGTGCCAGCAATGGTGTCGTGGGAGAGACCCAGTACTTC
TRBJ2-7 | NA | TRBV13 | many | CASSSTPDSSYEQYF | TGTGCCAGCAGCTCGACCCCGGACAGCTCCTACGAGCAGTACTTC
TRBJ2-7 | NA | TRBV7-9 | NA | CASSPQTSYEQYF | TGTGCCAGCAGCCCCCAGACCTCGTACGAGCAGTACTTC
TRBJ2-5 | NA | TRBV11-2 | NA | CASSSKRLRVEETQYF | TGTGCCAGCAGCTCGAAACGTTTGAGGGTTGAAGAGACCCAGTACTTC
TRBJ2-7 | NA | TRBV7-8 | many | CASSSFGKTGQDYEQYF | TGTGCCAGCAGCTCCTTTGGGAAAACGGGACAAGACTACGAGCAGTACTTC
TRBJ2-7 | NA | TRBV7-9 | NA | CASRWSGELYF | TGTGCCAGCCGATGGTCCGGGGAGCTGTACTTC
TRBJ1-2 | NA | TRBV7-8 | NA | CASSHRDTNYGYTF | TGTGCCAGCAGCCACAGGGATACTAACTATGGCTACACCTTC
TRBJ1-2 | NA | TRBV12-3/TRBV12-4 | NA | CASRVPASRGGYTF | TGTGCCAGCAGAGTCCCCGCATCAAGGGGAGGCTACACCTTC
TRBJ2-7 | TRBD2 | TRBV5-1 | many | CASSLGTSGRGGEQYF | TGCGCCAGCAGCTTGGGGACTAGCGGGAGAGGCGGCGAGCAGTACTTC
TRBJ2-2 | NA | TRBV5-1 | many | CATRQDGGTNTGELFF | TGCGCCACCCGACAGGACGGGGGGACCAACACCGGGGAGCTGTTTTTT